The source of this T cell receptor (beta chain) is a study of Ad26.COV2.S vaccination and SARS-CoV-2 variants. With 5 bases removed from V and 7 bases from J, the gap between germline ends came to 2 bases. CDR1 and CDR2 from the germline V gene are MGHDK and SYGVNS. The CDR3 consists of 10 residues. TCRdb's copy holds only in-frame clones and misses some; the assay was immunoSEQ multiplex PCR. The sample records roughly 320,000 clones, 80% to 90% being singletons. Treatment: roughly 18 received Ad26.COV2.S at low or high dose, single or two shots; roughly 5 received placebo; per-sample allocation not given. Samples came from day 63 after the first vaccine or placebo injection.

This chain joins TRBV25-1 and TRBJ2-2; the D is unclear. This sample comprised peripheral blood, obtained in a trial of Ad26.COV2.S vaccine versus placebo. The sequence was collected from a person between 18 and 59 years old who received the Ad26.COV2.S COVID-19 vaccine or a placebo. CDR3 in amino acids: CASSYGELFF. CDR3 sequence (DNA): TGTGCCAGCAGTTACGGGGAGCTGTTTTTT. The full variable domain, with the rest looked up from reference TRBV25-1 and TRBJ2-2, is EADIYQTPRYLVIGTGKKITLECSQTMGHDKMYWYQQDPGMELHLIHYSYGVNSTEKGDLSSESTVSRIRTEHFPLTLESARPSHTSQYLCASSYGELFFGEGSRLTVL.